This T cell receptor beta chain was sequenced during a study of neoadjuvant anti-PD-1 for oral cavity cancer. Libraries were prepared by immunoSEQ multiplex PCR; TCRdb keeps only in-frame clonotypes and omits some of them. The table shows 30,000 to 35,000 clones, with 87% occurring only once. Trimming removed 1 base at V and 5 bases at J, with 15 bases between. Germline V CDR1 and CDR2: SGHDT, YYEEEE. The CDR3 consists of 15 residues. The sample in question was PBMCs, obtained before nivolumab (anti-PD-1) treatment. This receptor was taken from a person aged 35-79 years with oral cavity squamous cell carcinoma. The chain links TRBV5-6 to TRBJ2-5; D gene ambiguous. CDR3 region: CASSLRQPLRETQYF. The CDR3 DNA is TGTGCCAGCAGCTTGCGGCAGCCTTTACGGGAGACCCAGTACTTC.